Here is one T cell receptor (beta chain) with its context. With V trimmed by 6 bases and J by 4 bases, 3 bases remained unmatched. Germline CDR1 and CDR2: LNHDA and SQIVND (reference sequence). CDR3 length equals 15 residues. This entry belongs to a study of response to subunit inactivated influenza vaccine. MiXCR, applied by TCRdb to the RT-PCR reads, yields one record per CDR3 protein. The sample has approximately 500,000 distinct CDR3 sequences; about 15% are singletons. The chain employs TRBV19 and TRBJ2-1; TRBD2 aligns across 13 bases. The starting material was PBMCs from blood, obtained roughly 12 days after vaccination. This TCR was recovered from a man aged 50 to 60 who received an inactivated influenza vaccine. The DNA of the CDR3 is TGTGCCAGTAGACTAGCGGGAGGGCCTTACAATGAGCAGTTCTTC. Translation gives CASRLAGGPYNEQFF.